This T cell receptor (beta chain) was documented in a study of T cells expressing NK-cell markers. Study-wide context: Repertoire data for TCR beta were derived from sorted T cells (CD3+CD56+NKG2C+, CD3+CD56+NKG2C- and CD3+CD56-NKG2C+). The eight sequenced donors comprised seven who were HCMV-seropositive and one who was seronegative.

From its re-call of the 5' RACE reads, TCRdb lists each CDR3 protein once, without DNA. The sample includes about 260,000 distinct CDR3 sequences. About this clonotype itself: Its antigen is currently unknown.

Whole-study findings and limits: The study left the HCMV specificity of expanded NKG2C+ T cell clones unresolved. The contribution of dominant NKG2C+ clonotypes to CD8+ T cells in five to seven donors was roughly 1.0-7.5%.

The sequenced material came from blood T cells: a sorted CD56 or NKG2C T cell subset, CD4+ or CD8+ T cells, or bulk PBMC T cells (not recorded which). This receptor was identified in a man younger than 35 in good health.

The CDR3 loop reads CSARDSSGVQPQHF. V gene TRBV20-1 combines with J gene TRBJ1-5; TCRdb's assignment of TRBD1 cannot be checked, as there is no DNA. The CDR3 covers 14 residues. CDR1 and CDR2 (germline): DFQATT, SNEGSKA (reference sequence).